A selection of T cell receptor beta chains follows, all from one sample in a study of T cells after yellow fever vaccination. A single record per CDR3 protein comes from TCRdb applying MiXCR to the 5' RACE reads. The table includes 95,000 to 150,000 distinct CDR3 sequences, 6% to 8% detected once. The source was CD4+ T cells sorted from PBMCs, collected 9 to 10 days after the first yellow fever vaccination. The receptors derive from a man aged 18 to 30 who received the YFV17D yellow fever vaccine. The CDR3 runs from the conserved cysteine through the conserved F or W. Fields, in order: V gene, J gene, CDR3 length, CDR3 protein.

TRBV7-8	TRBJ2-3	14	CASSSYQVADTQYF
TRBV5-1	TRBJ2-4	19	CASSLEGFSGTGFENIQYF
TRBV12-5	TRBJ1-2	14	CASGLESPYGGYTF
TRBV10-3	TRBJ2-5	14	CAIRAGTGPETQYF
TRBV5-4	TRBJ1-6	12	CASRTGTGVPKW
TRBV3-1	TRBJ2-7	13	CASSQEEGSEQYF
TRBV5-1	TRBJ2-1	15	CASSLAPSGGVEQFF
TRBV6-2/TRBV6-3	TRBJ2-1	15	CASSQGGSFNNEQFF
TRBV10-3	TRBJ1-5	14	CAISESRDRQPQHF
TRBV4-1	TRBJ1-2	14	CASSHRTEAYGYTF
TRBV6-5	TRBJ1-4	15	CASSSNRGFNEKLFF
TRBV12-5	TRBJ2-3	12	CASGSDGDTQYF
TRBV9	TRBJ2-3	13	CAGGRGFTDTQYF